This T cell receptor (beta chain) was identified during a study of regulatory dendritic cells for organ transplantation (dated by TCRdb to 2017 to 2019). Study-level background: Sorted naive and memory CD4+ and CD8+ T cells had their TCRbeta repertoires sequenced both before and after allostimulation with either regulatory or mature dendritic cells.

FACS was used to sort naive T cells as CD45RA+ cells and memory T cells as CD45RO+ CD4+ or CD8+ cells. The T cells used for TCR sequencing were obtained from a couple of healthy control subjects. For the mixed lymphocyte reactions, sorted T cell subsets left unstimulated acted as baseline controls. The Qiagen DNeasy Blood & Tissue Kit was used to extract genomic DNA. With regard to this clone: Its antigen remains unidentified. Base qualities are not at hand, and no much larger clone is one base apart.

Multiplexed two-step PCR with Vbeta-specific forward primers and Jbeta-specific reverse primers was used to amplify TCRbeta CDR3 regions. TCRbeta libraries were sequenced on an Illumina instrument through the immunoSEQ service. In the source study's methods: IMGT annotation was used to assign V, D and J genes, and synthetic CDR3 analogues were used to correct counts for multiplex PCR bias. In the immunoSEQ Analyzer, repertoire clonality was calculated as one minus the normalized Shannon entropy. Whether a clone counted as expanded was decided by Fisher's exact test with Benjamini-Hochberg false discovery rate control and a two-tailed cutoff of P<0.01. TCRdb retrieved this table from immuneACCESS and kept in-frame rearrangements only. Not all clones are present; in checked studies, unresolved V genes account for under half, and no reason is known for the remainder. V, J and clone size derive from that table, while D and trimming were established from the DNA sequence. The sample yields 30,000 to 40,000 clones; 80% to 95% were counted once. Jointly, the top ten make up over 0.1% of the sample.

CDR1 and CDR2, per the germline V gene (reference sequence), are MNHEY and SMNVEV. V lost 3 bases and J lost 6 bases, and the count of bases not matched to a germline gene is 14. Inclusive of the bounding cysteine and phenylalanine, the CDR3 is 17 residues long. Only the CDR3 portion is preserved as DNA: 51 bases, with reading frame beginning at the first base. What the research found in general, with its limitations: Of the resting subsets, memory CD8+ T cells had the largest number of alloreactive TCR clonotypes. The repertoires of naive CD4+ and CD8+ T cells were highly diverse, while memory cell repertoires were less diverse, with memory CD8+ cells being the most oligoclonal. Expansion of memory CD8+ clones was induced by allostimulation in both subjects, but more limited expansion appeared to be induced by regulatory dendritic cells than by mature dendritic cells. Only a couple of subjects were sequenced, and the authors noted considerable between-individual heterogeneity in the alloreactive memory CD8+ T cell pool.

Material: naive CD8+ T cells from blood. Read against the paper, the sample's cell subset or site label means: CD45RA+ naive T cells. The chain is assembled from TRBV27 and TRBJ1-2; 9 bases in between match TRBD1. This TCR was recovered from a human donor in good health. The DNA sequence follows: TGTGCCAGCAGTTTTGGGACAGGGAGGAAACTCTCGAATGGCTACACCTTC. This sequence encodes CASSFGTGRKLSNGYTF.